Listed below are T cell receptor beta chains from one sample, sequenced in a study of CD8 T cells in Susac syndrome. TCRdb re-called the immunoSEQ multiplex PCR reads with MiXCR, one entry per CDR3 protein. The table lists some 300,000 distinct CDR3 sequences, about 91% of them singletons, with approximately 0.18% in the top ten. Sequenced material: CD8+ T cells from PBMCs. All receptors derive from a human donor with multiple sclerosis. The CDR3 runs from the conserved cysteine through the conserved F or W. The D gene is left open where the match is weak. Expanded clones are given a class, and other clones once, few, many or no size at all.

D	J	size	V	DNA	CDR3
.	TRBJ1-3	.	TRBV29-1	TGCAGCGTCCTAGGAGAACCTGGAAACACCATATATTTT	CSVLGEPGNTIYF
.	TRBJ1-1	.	TRBV19	TGTGCCAGTCGGGAAGGTCCTGAAGCTTTCTTT	CASREGPEAFF
TRBD2	TRBJ2-1	.	TRBV4-3	TGCGCCAGCAGCCAAGAGGGTTCGGGACTATTCAATGAGCAGTTCTTC	CASSQEGSGLFNEQFF
TRBD1	TRBJ2-5	few	TRBV6-2/TRBV6-3	TGTGCCAGCAGTTACTCGTACAGGGGTCAAGAGACCCAGTATTTC	CASSYSYRGQETQYF
.	TRBJ2-5	once	TRBV5-6	TGTACCAGCAGCTTGGTGGGAGAGGTCAGATCGCAAGAGACCCAGTACTTC	CTSSLVGEVRSQETQYF
TRBD2	TRBJ2-3	.	TRBV6-1	TGTGCCAGCGTAGCGGGGGGCCCGCTCGGTACGCAGTATTTT	CASVAGGPLGTQYF
.	TRBJ2-5	.	TRBV10-3	TGTGCCATCAGTGAAGCGGAGTACCAAGAGACCCAGTACTTC	CAISEAEYQETQYF
TRBD1	TRBJ1-2	.	TRBV30	TGTGCCTGGAGTGTATTAGCGGGCAGGGGGCCTGACGGCTACACCTTC	CAWSVLAGRGPDGYTF
.	TRBJ1-4	few	TRBV4-1	TGCGCCAGCAGCCAAGAAGGGCACCGGGATAATGAAAAACTGTTTTTT	CASSQEGHRDNEKLFF
.	TRBJ1-2	.	TRBV28	TGTGCCAGCAGTTTATTCAGCCCAGGGGAAGGGAACTATGGCTACACCTTC	CASSLFSPGEGNYGYTF
.	TRBJ2-5	.	TRBV7-2	TGTGCCAGCAGCTTAATCGGACAGGCCGGGGGGCAAGAGACCCAGTACTTC	CASSLIGQAGGQETQYF
.	TRBJ2-5	.	TRBV7-8	TGTGCCAGCAGCTTAGTCCGGGACATGTACCAAGAGACCCAGTACTTC	CASSLVRDMYQETQYF
TRBD1	TRBJ2-7	.	TRBV2	TGTGCCAGCAGTGACCAGGACAGGGTTCACGAGCAGTACTTC	CASSDQDRVHEQYF
.	TRBJ2-7	.	TRBV27	TGTGCCAGCAGTTTATACGGTAGCGTAACGCTCTCCTACGAGCAGTACTTC	CASSLYGSVTLSYEQYF
.	TRBJ2-1	.	TRBV28	TGTGCCATCCACGGGGTGGGGTCCTACAATGAGCAGTTCTTC	CAIHGVGSYNEQFF
.	TRBJ1-2	.	TRBV6-6	TGTGCCAGCAGTTACTCTTCTGAAGGCTACACCTTC	CASSYSSEGYTF
.	TRBJ1-1	.	TRBV6-2/TRBV6-3	TGTGCCAGCGACCCCGGGGGTACTGAAGCTTTCTTT	CASDPGGTEAFF
.	TRBJ2-1	.	TRBV5-1	TGCGCCAGCAGCTTAGGGTCGACCGCCCAGTTCTTC	CASSLGSTAQFF
.	TRBJ2-1	.	TRBV2	TGTGCCAGCAGTCGGGGTCTAGGCAATGAGCAGTTCTTC	CASSRGLGNEQFF
.	TRBJ2-6	once	TRBV15	TGTGCCACCAGCAGAGGGCCGGTGGAAGTAGGGGCCAACGTCCTGACTTTC	CATSRGPVEVGANVLTF
TRBD1	TRBJ2-1	.	TRBV6-2/TRBV6-3	TGTGCCAGCAGTTACCCCGGGACAGGGGTAGAGGAGCAGTTCTTC	CASSYPGTGVEEQFF
TRBD2	TRBJ2-1	.	TRBV5-1	TGCGCCAGCAGCTTGGCGGCTAGCGGGGGATACAATGAGCAGTTCTTC	CASSLAASGGYNEQFF
.	TRBJ2-3	.	TRBV7-3	TGTGCCAGCAGCTTAGGAATATCTAGCACAGATACGCAGTATTTT	CASSLGISSTDTQYF
TRBD2	TRBJ2-1	.	TRBV10-3	TGTGCCATCGAGGGACTAGCGGGAGTGGGTGAGCAGTTCTTC	CAIEGLAGVGEQFF
.	TRBJ2-1	.	TRBV29-1	TGCAGCGTTAATGAGCAGTTCTTC	CSVNEQFF
.	TRBJ1-1	.	TRBV7-2	TGTGCCAGCAGCTTCAACTTAGAAGCTTTCTTT	CASSFNLEAFF
TRBD2	TRBJ2-5	.	TRBV28	TGTGCCAGCAGTTCCCCCACCTGGGCTAGCGGGAGCGAGACCCAGTACTTC	CASSSPTWASGSETQYF
.	TRBJ1-3	.	TRBV6-1	TGTGCCAGCAGTGCTCAAATCACTTCCTCTGGAAACACCATATATTTT	CASSAQITSSGNTIYF
.	TRBJ1-5	.	TRBV2	TGTGCCAGCAGTGGACTGGCAGATAATCAGCCCCAGCATTTT	CASSGLADNQPQHF
TRBD2	TRBJ2-1	.	TRBV20-1	TGCAGTGCCCCACCCCTAGCGGCAGATTACAATGAGCAGTTCTTC	CSAPPLAADYNEQFF
TRBD2	TRBJ2-3	.	TRBV4-3	TGCGCCAGCAGCCAAGATGGAGCGGGGGGCACAGATACGCAGTATTTT	CASSQDGAGGTDTQYF
.	TRBJ2-2	few	TRBV12-5	TGTACACGTGCATGGACCGGGGAGCTGTTTTTT	CTRAWTGELFF
.	TRBJ1-2	.	TRBV27	TGTGCCAGCGGCCAAGGAGCTTCCTATGGCTACACCTTC	CASGQGASYGYTF
.	TRBJ1-2	.	TRBV3-1	TGTGCCAGCAGCCGACACCCCTTCTATGGCTACACCTTC	CASSRHPFYGYTF
.	TRBJ2-7	once	TRBV27	TGTGCCAGCGCTTCTTCGACGGCTTCCTACGAGCAGTACTTC	CASASSTASYEQYF
.	TRBJ1-1	.	TRBV27	TGTGCCAGCAGTTTGGGGGAATTCACTGAAGCTTTCTTT	CASSLGEFTEAFF
.	TRBJ2-3	once	TRBV28	TGTGCCAGCAGTTTATCCCCACTTAGCACAGATACGCAGTATTTT	CASSLSPLSTDTQYF
TRBD2	TRBJ2-1	.	TRBV7-8	TGTGCCAGCAGCTTAGCCGGGACTATCAATGAGCAGTTCTTC	CASSLAGTINEQFF
.	TRBJ2-1	once	TRBV4-1	TGCGCCAGCAGCCAAGAAGAGGAGGGCACTAATAAGTTCTTC	CASSQEEEGTNKFF
TRBD2	TRBJ2-3	few	TRBV7-9	TGTGCCAGCACCCCGACGGGACTAGGCACAGATACGCAGTATTTT	CASTPTGLGTDTQYF
.	TRBJ2-7	.	TRBV29-1	TGCAGCGTTGAAATGGGGGTTAGGTACGAGCAGTACTTC	CSVEMGVRYEQYF
TRBD2	TRBJ2-1	.	TRBV29-1	TGCAGCGCCTCCCCCGGGGGGGAAGAGCAGTTCTTC	CSASPGGEEQFF
TRBD1	TRBJ2-5	.	TRBV20-1	TGCAGTGCTAGAGAGGGACAGGGTGAAGAGACCCAGTACTTC	CSAREGQGEETQYF
TRBD1	TRBJ2-7	.	TRBV5-4	TGTGCCAGCGGGCCCCGACAGGGATCCCACGAGCAGTACTTC	CASGPRQGSHEQYF
.	TRBJ2-7	.	TRBV20-1	TGCAGTGCTAGAGATTTGGCAGGGAACCCCTACGAGCAGTACTTC	CSARDLAGNPYEQYF
.	TRBJ2-5	.	TRBV7-8	TGTGCCAGCAGCTGGGGGTCCGAGGGGAGGAATCGCCAAGAGACCCAGTACTTC	CASSWGSEGRNRQETQYF
TRBD1	TRBJ1-2	.	TRBV3-1	TGTGCCAGCAGCCAAGGCCAACAGGGGGCGCAGGGCTATGGCTACACCTTC	CASSQGQQGAQGYGYTF
TRBD2	TRBJ2-1	.	TRBV2	TGTGCCAGCAGGGCGACTAGCGGGGCCTACAATGAGCAGTTCTTC	CASRATSGAYNEQFF
TRBD1	TRBJ2-2	.	TRBV29-1	TGCAGCGTTTTGTCCCGGGGGACAGGGGGGACCGGGGAGCTGTTTTTT	CSVLSRGTGGTGELFF
TRBD2	TRBJ2-1	.	TRBV6-2/TRBV6-3	TGTGCCAGCAGTCCACCCCTACTAGCGGGGGGGTCTAGGACCAACAATGAGCAGTTCTTC	CASSPPLLAGGSRTNNEQFF
.	TRBJ1-4	.	TRBV4-1	TGCGCCAGCAGCCTCCTGGGGCCCGCAACTAATGAAAAACTGTTTTTT	CASSLLGPATNEKLFF
.	TRBJ2-7	few	TRBV27	TGTGCCAGCAGCCCTCAGGGCTTTAGCTCCTACGAGCAGTACTTC	CASSPQGFSSYEQYF